This T cell receptor beta chain was recovered during a study of shared clonotypes between healthy human individuals. Investigators spread the genomic DNA of each subset evenly over several immunoSEQ plates. Clones were read by immunoSEQ multiplex PCR, and TCRdb kept only the in-frame ones, dropping some. The sample contains about 2.4 million clones, more than 80% of which appear only once. V gave up 0 bases and J gave up 10 bases, with 11 bases separating them. CDR1 SGHKS and CDR2 YYEKEE come from the germline V gene (reference sequence). The CDR3 extends over 14 amino acids. Sequencing used naive CD4+ T cells sorted from blood. Subset specified: CD45RA+ positively selected. The clonotype originates from a man aged 18 to 29 in good health. The chain recombines TRBV5-5 with TRBJ1-6; D gene ambiguous. CDR3 DNA: TGTGCCAGCAGCTTGGCGGGGTTTGTCTCACCCCTCCACTTT. Amino acids: CASSLAGFVSPLHF.